This T cell receptor beta chain was profiled in a study of preoperative IRX-2 immunotherapy in early breast cancer. This clone was recorded only once. Libraries were prepared by immunoSEQ multiplex PCR; TCRdb keeps only in-frame clonotypes and omits some of them. The sample contains about 42,000 clones, 70% to 80% of which appear only once. Treatment given: preoperative locoregional IRX-2 cytokine immunotherapy. Samples came from a phase Ib trial of preoperative locoregional IRX-2 cytokine immunotherapy. The material was tumor tissue, obtained after IRX-2 immunotherapy. The clonotype comes from a human donor with breast cancer.

For the CDR3, the DNA is TGTGCCAGTAGTATACAGGGTTTTAATCAGCCCCAGCATTTT. Translation: CASSIQGFNQPQHF. V and J are TRBV19 and TRBJ1-5; a weak D match, TRBD1 (5 bases). Trimming removed 2 bases from V and 4 bases from J, with 9 bases in between. There are 14 residues in the CDR3. CDR1 and CDR2 (germline): LNHDA, SQIVND (reference sequence). The entire variable domain, with the rest obtained from reference TRBV19 and TRBJ1-5, is as follows: DGGITQSPKYLFRKEGQNVTLSCEQNLNHDAMYWYRQDPGQGLRLIYYSQIVNDFQKGDIAEGYSVSREKKESFPLTVTSAQKNPTAFYLCASSIQGFNQPQHFGDGTRLSIL.